The source of this TCR beta chain is a study of T cell responses to AZD1222 COVID-19 vaccine. Study-level background: Second-dose groups at about 4 or about 12 weeks were pooled.

With 1 base removed from V and 3 bases from J, the gap between germline ends came to 13 bases. The V gene's germline CDR1 is LGHNA and CDR2 YNFKEQ. CDR3 length equals 16 residues. Here immunoSEQ multiplex PCR was the method, and the copy in TCRdb shows in-frame clones only, minus some. Of tens of thousands of clones in the sample, about 91% were seen once. Sequencing used peripheral blood, obtained on day 0 of AZD1222 vaccination. The chain joins TRBV4-2 to TRBJ1-5, with a possible D match to TRBD1 (6 bases). The receptor's source is an adult in good health. The CDR3 DNA sequence: TGTGCCAGCAGCCAAGCACCTCAGGGGCCCAATCAGCCCCAGCATTTT. Translation gives CASSQAPQGPNQPQHF.